This T cell receptor beta chain stems from a study of T cells in Graves' hyperthyroidism and ophthalmopathy. A word on this clonotype: What it binds is unknown. Its ends do not fully match the called genes, so a read error is possible.

Study observations and caveats: Ophthalmopathy cases were set apart from stable hyperthyroidism by a 13 V-J model.

What was amplified from RNA transcripts were TCR beta CDR3 regions. A set of HTBI primers served as the primers for a first-round RT-PCR of the TCR CDR3. MiXCR, applied by TCRdb to the multiplex PCR reads, yields one record per CDR3 protein. The profile shows around 490,000 distinct CDR3 sequences, just under 20% of them singletons. Diagnoses were established using clinical symptoms, serum thyroxine and TRAb, thyroid ultrasound and orbital computed tomography. CDR3 length: 13 residues. CDR1 is ENHRY, CDR2 SYGVKD, per germline. This chain connects TRBV10-3 to TRBJ2-1, with D possibly matching TRBD1 (5 bases). Source material: blood. The receptor comes from a man in his forties with Graves' ophthalmopathy. CDR3 sequence: CVIRTNSWDEQFF. The CDR3 coding sequence is TGTGTCATCAGGACAAATAGTTGGGATGAGCAGTTCTTC.